A selection of T cell receptor beta chains follows, all from one sample in a study of cytomegalovirus exposure and HLA in healthy donors. Measured with immunoSEQ multiplex PCR; TCRdb has only the in-frame clones, and not every one. This table has tens of thousands of clones, 80% to 95% appearing once. The source material was PBMCs. These receptor sequences come from a woman aged 18-29 years in good health and CMV-seronegative. The CDR3 runs from the conserved cysteine through the conserved F or W. A D gene is named only where the DNA matches it firmly. Clone size is stated in some rows and not others, as once, few, many or a class when expanded.

cdr3_nt	cdr3_aa	v_call	j_call	d_call	clone_size
TGTGCCAGCAGCTTAGACAGGGGCAATCAGCCCCAGCATTTT	CASSLDRGNQPQHF	TRBV7-2	TRBJ1-5	.	.
TGTGCCAGCAGCTTGGTGACTAGCGGGAGGGGAACAGATACGCAGTATTTT	CASSLVTSGRGTDTQYF	TRBV5-6	TRBJ2-3	TRBD2	.
TGTGCCAGCAGTGGCCGGGGAATAGATAGCAATCAGCCCCAGCATTTT	CASSGRGIDSNQPQHF	TRBV6-1	TRBJ1-5	.	.
TGTGCCAGCAGCGTCGAGGTAATAGCTTACAATGAGCAGTTCTTC	CASSVEVIAYNEQFF	TRBV9	TRBJ2-1	.	.
TGTGCCAGCTCAGACCCCCGGACGACAGGGTCAAACGAAAAACTGTTTTTT	CASSDPRTTGSNEKLFF	TRBV18	TRBJ1-4	TRBD1	.
TGTGCCAGCAGCCCTCGGGGGACTTATGGCTACACCTTC	CASSPRGTYGYTF	TRBV11-2	TRBJ1-2	.	.
TGTGCCAGCAGCTTCAGGACTAGCGGGGGGTGGGATACGCAGTATTTT	CASSFRTSGGWDTQYF	TRBV9	TRBJ2-3	TRBD2	.
TGTGCCAGCAGATACAGGGACAATCAGCCCCAGCATTTT	CASRYRDNQPQHF	TRBV5-5	TRBJ1-5	.	.
TGTGCCAGCAGCTTAGTGGCGGCAGAAAAACTGTTTTTT	CASSLVAAEKLFF	TRBV11-2	TRBJ1-4	.	.
TGTGCTAGTGGTTTGGTACTTTCTTCAGGGGCTTTCTTT	CASGLVLSSGAFF	TRBV12-5	TRBJ1-1	.	once
TGTGCCATCCGGACAGGGAGGTATGGCTACACCTTC	CAIRTGRYGYTF	TRBV2	TRBJ1-2	TRBD1	.
TGTGCCAGCAGCTTCCCAGGGGGCACTGAAGCTTTCTTT	CASSFPGGTEAFF	TRBV11-1	TRBJ1-1	TRBD1	.
TGTGCCATTAGCAGGGGGACTAACTATGGCTACACCTTC	CAISRGTNYGYTF	TRBV6-5	TRBJ1-2	TRBD1	once
TGTGCCACCAGCAGAGACCTGACAGGCCCGATTAATCAGCCCCAGCATTTT	CATSRDLTGPINQPQHF	TRBV15	TRBJ1-5	.	once
TGTGCCAGCCCCCCAGCAGGGGGGATCACAGATACGCAGTATTTT	CASPPAGGITDTQYF	TRBV2	TRBJ2-3	.	.
TGTGCCAGCAGCTTACGTCTCTCCACACCCACAGATACGCAGTATTTT	CASSLRLSTPTDTQYF	TRBV7-9	TRBJ2-3	.	.
TGTGCCAGCAGCAAAGGGACAGGGGAGCATAGCGGGGGCAATCAGCCCCAGCATTTT	CASSKGTGEHSGGNQPQHF	TRBV21-1	TRBJ1-5	.	.
TGTGCCACCAGAGGAACAGGGGATTATCAGCCCCAGCATTTT	CATRGTGDYQPQHF	TRBV15	TRBJ1-5	TRBD1	few
TGTGCCAGCAGTTCCCGACAGGGGGCCCTTTACTATGGCTACACCTTC	CASSSRQGALYYGYTF	TRBV27	TRBJ1-2	TRBD1	.
TGTGCCAGCAGTGAGCGGCTCGCCCCCTTCATCTTTTACTACGAGCAGTACTTC	CASSERLAPFIFYYEQYF	TRBV2	TRBJ2-7	.	.
TGTGCCAGCAGCTTAGTCTTGGGACTAGTATCCGGGGAGCTGTTTTTT	CASSLVLGLVSGELFF	TRBV7-2	TRBJ2-2	TRBD2	.
TGTGCCAGCAGTTCGGTCCTCGGGTCCCCAGATACGCAGTATTTT	CASSSVLGSPDTQYF	TRBV7-7	TRBJ2-3	.	.
TGTGCCAGCAGTGAACGGGGGGGAGGGGGAAATTCACCCCTCCACTTT	CASSERGGGGNSPLHF	TRBV6-4	TRBJ1-6	.	.
TGTGCCAGCAGGCTACTAGCGGGAGTTGTTGACAATGAGCAGTTCTTC	CASRLLAGVVDNEQFF	TRBV2	TRBJ2-1	TRBD2	once
TGTGCCAGTAGTCCGCACAGGCTGAACACTGAAGCTTTCTTT	CASSPHRLNTEAFF	TRBV19	TRBJ1-1	.	.
TGTGCCAGCTCACCACCGGCTGACAGATACGAGCAGTACTTC	CASSPPADRYEQYF	TRBV18	TRBJ2-7	.	.
TGTGCCAGTCGATTCCCGGGAACAATGTATGGCTACACCTTC	CASRFPGTMYGYTF	TRBV19	TRBJ1-2	.	.
TGTGCCAGCAGCGAGTCCTGGCAGGGGGACCTATTC	CASSESWQGDLF	TRBV2	TRBJ2-4	TRBD1	.
TGTGCCAGTAGTATAGGGGGACAAAGGCAGCCCCAGCATTTT	CASSIGGQRQPQHF	TRBV19	TRBJ1-5	.	.
TGTGCCACCAGCAGAGGAGGGGCGGGAGCGGGCACAGATACGCAGTATTTT	CATSRGGAGAGTDTQYF	TRBV15	TRBJ2-3	TRBD2	.
TGTGCCAGTACCACCCCGGGACTAGGACTTAATGAGCAGTTCTTC	CASTTPGLGLNEQFF	TRBV19	TRBJ2-1	TRBD2	.
TGTGCCAGCAGTTACCCGCTGACAGGGGGAACTGAAGCTTTCTTT	CASSYPLTGGTEAFF	TRBV6-6	TRBJ1-1	TRBD1	.
TGTGCCAGCAAAAGCGGGAGCTCCTACAATGAGCAGTTCTTC	CASKSGSSYNEQFF	TRBV7-9	TRBJ2-1	TRBD2	.
TGCGCCAGCAGCCAAGGTCACGCTAGCGGGACCCCCACAGATACGCAGTATTTT	CASSQGHASGTPTDTQYF	TRBV4-3	TRBJ2-3	TRBD2	.
TGTGCCAGCAGTGAAGGTCGAAGTAGAGGCTACACCTTC	CASSEGRSRGYTF	TRBV6-1	TRBJ1-2	.	.
TGTGCCAGCAGCGCCTCGGGGGTCGGGCGAGCCTACGAGCAGTACTTC	CASSASGVGRAYEQYF	TRBV9	TRBJ2-7	.	.
TGTGCCAGCAGCTTAAAAAGGGACAGCACATTCTTGACCGAAGAGACCCAGTACTTC	CASSLKRDSTFLTEETQYF	TRBV7-3	TRBJ2-5	TRBD1	.
TGTGCCAGCAGCCCGCAGTGGGCAGCTGGAAACACCATATATTTT	CASSPQWAAGNTIYF	TRBV7-6	TRBJ1-3	.	.
TGTGCCAGCAGTCCTATTTCCAGGTGGCGGAACACTGAAGCTTTCTTT	CASSPISRWRNTEAFF	TRBV7-9	TRBJ1-1	.	.
TGCGCCAGCAGCTTGGGTGGGGGCGGCAAGGAGACCCAGTACTTC	CASSLGGGGKETQYF	TRBV5-1	TRBJ2-5	.	few
TGTGCCAGTAGTACCACAGTATATGAAGCTTTCTTT	CASSTTVYEAFF	TRBV19	TRBJ1-1	.	.
TGTGCCAGCAGTTTGTCCAGGGGAGGGGAGTACTTC	CASSLSRGGEYF	TRBV28	TRBJ2-4	.	.
TGTGCCAGCAGCTCCCCTTCGGGGCCCCAGCATTTT	CASSSPSGPQHF	TRBV7-8	TRBJ1-5	.	.
TGTGCCAGCAGCTTACCGGGACAGGGGCTCTATAATTCACCCCTCCACTTT	CASSLPGQGLYNSPLHF	TRBV7-2	TRBJ1-6	TRBD1	.
TGTGCCAGCTCACCCGAGGGGAGGGCCCTCCACTTT	CASSPEGRALHF	TRBV18	TRBJ1-6	.	.
TGTGCCAGCAGGCCCGGGACTAGCAGGTACGAGCAGTACTTC	CASRPGTSRYEQYF	TRBV6-5	TRBJ2-7	TRBD2	.
TGTGCCAGCAGCTTAGGGGGACAATCCAACTATGGCTACACCTTC	CASSLGGQSNYGYTF	TRBV7-2	TRBJ1-2	.	.
TGCGCCAGCAGCTTGGGAGGTGGGGGGGCCAGGAAGACCCAGTACTTC	CASSLGGGGARKTQYF	TRBV5-1	TRBJ2-5	.	.
TGTGCCAGCAGCTTCCGGGGACAGGGAAACACAGATACGCAGTATTTT	CASSFRGQGNTDTQYF	TRBV5-4	TRBJ2-3	TRBD1	once
TGTGCCAGCAGCTTTCAGGGTTTAGGTACTGAAGCTTTCTTT	CASSFQGLGTEAFF	TRBV11-2	TRBJ1-1	.	.
TGTGCCAGCAGCTTCGCATGGAGTTCACCCCTCCACTTT	CASSFAWSSPLHF	TRBV7-3	TRBJ1-6	.	.
TGTGCCAGCAGCCCGCAGGGTTCGGGTTCACCCCTCCACTTT	CASSPQGSGSPLHF	TRBV7-9	TRBJ1-6	.	.
TGTGCCATCAGAGGGACAGAGGATGGAAACACCATATATTTT	CAIRGTEDGNTIYF	TRBV10-3	TRBJ1-3	TRBD1	.
TGTGCCAGTAGTCCGACAGGCTCCTATAATTCACCCCTCCACTTT	CASSPTGSYNSPLHF	TRBV19	TRBJ1-6	.	.
TGTGCCACCACCCTGACTGCTAAAGGCGTTAATTCACCCCTCCACTTT	CATTLTAKGVNSPLHF	TRBV15	TRBJ1-6	.	.
TGTGCCAGCAGCAAACCGGGACAGATCTATTCACCCCTCCACTTT	CASSKPGQIYSPLHF	TRBV7-2	TRBJ1-6	TRBD1	few
TGTGCCAGAGGACAGGGAGTAGCCTACGAGCAGTACTTC	CARGQGVAYEQYF	TRBV25-1	TRBJ2-7	TRBD1	.